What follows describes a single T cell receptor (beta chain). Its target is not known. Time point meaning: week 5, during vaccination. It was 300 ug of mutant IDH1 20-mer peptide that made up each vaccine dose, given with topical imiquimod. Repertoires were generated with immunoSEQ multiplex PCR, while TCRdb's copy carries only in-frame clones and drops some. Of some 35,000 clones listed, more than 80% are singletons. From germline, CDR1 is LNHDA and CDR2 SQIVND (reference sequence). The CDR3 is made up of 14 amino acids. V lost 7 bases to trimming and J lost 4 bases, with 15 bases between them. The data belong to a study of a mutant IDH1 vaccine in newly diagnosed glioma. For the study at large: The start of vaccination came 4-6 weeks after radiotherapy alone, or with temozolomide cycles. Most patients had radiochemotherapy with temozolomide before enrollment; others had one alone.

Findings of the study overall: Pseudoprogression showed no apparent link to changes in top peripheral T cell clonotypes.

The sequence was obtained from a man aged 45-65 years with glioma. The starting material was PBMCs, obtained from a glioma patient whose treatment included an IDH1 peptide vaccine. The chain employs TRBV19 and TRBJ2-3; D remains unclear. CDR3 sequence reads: CASTPIAGADTQYF. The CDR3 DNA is TGTGCCAGTACCCCTATAGCCGGCGCAGATACGCAGTATTTT.